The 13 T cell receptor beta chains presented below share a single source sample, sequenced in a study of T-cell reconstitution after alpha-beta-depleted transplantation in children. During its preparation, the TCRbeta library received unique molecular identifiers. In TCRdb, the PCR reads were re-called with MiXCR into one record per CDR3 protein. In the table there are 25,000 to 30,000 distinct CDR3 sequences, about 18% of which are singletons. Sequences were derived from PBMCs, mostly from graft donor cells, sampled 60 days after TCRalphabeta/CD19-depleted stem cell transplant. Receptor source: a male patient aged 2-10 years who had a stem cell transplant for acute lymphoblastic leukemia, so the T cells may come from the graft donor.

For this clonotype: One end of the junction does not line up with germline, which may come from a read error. CDR3 region: CASSSAWGNTGGLFF. CDR3 DNA sequence: TGTGCCAGCAGTTCCGCCTGGGGGAACACCGGGGGGCTGTTTTTT. J is TRBJ2-2 and V is TRBV6-2 or TRBV6-3, with D tentatively TRBD2 (6 bases). Germline CDR1 MNHEY, CDR2 SVGEGT. CDR3 length equals 15 residues.

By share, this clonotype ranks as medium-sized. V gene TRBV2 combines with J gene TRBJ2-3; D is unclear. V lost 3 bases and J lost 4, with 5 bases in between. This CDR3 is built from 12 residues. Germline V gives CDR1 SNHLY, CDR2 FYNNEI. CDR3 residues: CASSEASDTQYF. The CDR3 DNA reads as TGTGCCAGCAGTGAGGCTTCAGATACGCAGTATTTT. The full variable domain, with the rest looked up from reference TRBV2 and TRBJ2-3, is EPEVTQTPSHQVTQMGQEVILRCVPISNHLYFYWYRQILGQKVEFLVSFYNNEISEKSEIFDDQFSVERPDGSNFTLKIRSTKLEDSAMYFCASSEASDTQYFGPGTRLTVL.

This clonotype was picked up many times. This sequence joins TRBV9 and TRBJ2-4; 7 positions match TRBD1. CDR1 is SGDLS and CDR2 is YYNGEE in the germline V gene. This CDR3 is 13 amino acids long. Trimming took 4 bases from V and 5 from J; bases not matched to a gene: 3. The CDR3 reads CASSPGTENIQYF. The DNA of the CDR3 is TGTGCCAGCAGCCCGGGGACAGAAAACATTCAGTACTTC. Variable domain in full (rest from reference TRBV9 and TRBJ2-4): DSGVTQTPKHLITATGQRVTLRCSPRSGDLSVYWYQQSLDQGLQFLIQYYNGEERAKGNILERFSAQQFPDLHSELNLSSLELGDSALYFCASSPGTENIQYFGAGTRLSVL.

The CDR3 loop reads CASSIRISYNEQFF. As DNA, the CDR3 is TGTGCCAGTAGTATACGCATATCATACAATGAGCAGTTCTTC. This sequence joins TRBV19 and TRBJ2-1; unclear D gene. Trimming took 2 bases from V and 4 from J, leaving 9 bases between them. Germline-derived CDR1 and CDR2 are LNHDA and SQIVND (reference sequence). The CDR3 loop spans 14 amino acids.

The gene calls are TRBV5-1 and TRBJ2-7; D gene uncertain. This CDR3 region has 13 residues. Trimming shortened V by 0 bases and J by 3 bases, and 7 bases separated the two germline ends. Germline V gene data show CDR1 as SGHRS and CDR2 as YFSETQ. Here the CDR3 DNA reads TGCGCCAGCAGCTTGGTTGGGGACTACGAGCAGTACTTC. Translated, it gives CASSLVGDYEQYF.

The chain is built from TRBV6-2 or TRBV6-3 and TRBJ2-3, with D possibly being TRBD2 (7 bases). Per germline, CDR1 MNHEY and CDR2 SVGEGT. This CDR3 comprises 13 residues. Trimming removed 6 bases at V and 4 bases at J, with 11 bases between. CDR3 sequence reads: CASSRGAPDTQYF. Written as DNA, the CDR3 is TGTGCCAGCAGCCGGGGGGCCCCAGATACGCAGTATTTT.

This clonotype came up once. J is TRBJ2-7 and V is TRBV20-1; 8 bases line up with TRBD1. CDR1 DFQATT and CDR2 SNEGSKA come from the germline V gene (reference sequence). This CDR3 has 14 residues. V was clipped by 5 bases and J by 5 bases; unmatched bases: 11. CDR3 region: CSAEFDTGGHEQYF. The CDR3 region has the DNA TGCAGTGCTGAATTTGACACAGGGGGGCACGAGCAGTACTTC.

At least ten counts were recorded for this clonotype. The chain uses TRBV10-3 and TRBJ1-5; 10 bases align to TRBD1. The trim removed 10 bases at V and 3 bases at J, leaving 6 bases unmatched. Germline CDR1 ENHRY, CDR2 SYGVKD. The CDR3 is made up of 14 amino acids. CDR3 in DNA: TGTGCCAGCTCCGGGACAGGGGACAATCAGCCCCAGCATTTT. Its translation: CASSGTGDNQPQHF.

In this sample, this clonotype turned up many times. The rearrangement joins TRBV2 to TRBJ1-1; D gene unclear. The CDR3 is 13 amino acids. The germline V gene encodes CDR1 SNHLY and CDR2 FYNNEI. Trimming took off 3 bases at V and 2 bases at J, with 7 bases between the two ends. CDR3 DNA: TGTGCCAGCAGTGATTTGGAAAACACTGAAGCTTTCTTT. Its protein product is CASSDLENTEAFF.

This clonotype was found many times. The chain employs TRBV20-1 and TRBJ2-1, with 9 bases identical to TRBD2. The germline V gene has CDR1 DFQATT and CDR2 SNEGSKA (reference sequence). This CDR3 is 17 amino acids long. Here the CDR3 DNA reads TGCTGTCAAGCTGCCGGGATTAGCGGGGGACACGATCATGAGCAGTTCTTC. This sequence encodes CCQAAGISGGHDHEQFF.

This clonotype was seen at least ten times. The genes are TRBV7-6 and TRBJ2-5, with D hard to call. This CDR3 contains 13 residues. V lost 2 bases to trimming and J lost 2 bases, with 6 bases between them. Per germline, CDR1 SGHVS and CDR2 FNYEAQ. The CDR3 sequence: CASSLWGQETQYF. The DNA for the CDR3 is TGTGCCAGCAGCTTATGGGGTCAAGAGACCCAGTACTTC.

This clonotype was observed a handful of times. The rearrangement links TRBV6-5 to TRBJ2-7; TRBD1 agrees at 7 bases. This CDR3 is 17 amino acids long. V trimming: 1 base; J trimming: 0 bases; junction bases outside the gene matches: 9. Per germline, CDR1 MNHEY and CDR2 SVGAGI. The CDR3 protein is CASSYWEGGSSSYEQYF. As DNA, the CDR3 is TGTGCCAGCAGTTACTGGGAAGGGGGCTCAAGCTCCTACGAGCAGTACTTC.

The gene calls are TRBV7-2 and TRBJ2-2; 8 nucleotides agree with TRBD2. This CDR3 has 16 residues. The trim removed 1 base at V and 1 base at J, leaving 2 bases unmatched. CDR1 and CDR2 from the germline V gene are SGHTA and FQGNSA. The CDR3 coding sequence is TGTGCCAGCAGCTTAGTTCTAGCGGGGAACACCGGGGAGCTGTTTTTT. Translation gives CASSLVLAGNTGELFF.